This record looks at one T cell receptor (beta chain) sequence and its context. The antigen remains undetermined. The CDR3 is 14 residues long. Germline V lookup: CDR1 SNHLY, CDR2 FYNNEI. Losses at the gene ends were 7 bases for V and 2 bases for J; bases not matched to a gene: 5. These data are taken from a study of response to subunit inactivated influenza vaccine. TCRdb fed the RT-PCR reads into MiXCR, producing one record per CDR3 protein. The sample lists some 500,000 distinct CDR3 sequences, approximately 13% occurring once. Study observations and caveats: There was a suggestion from the authors that each seasonal influenza vaccination recruits few new T cells.

The receptor comes from a man aged 50 to 59 who received an inactivated influenza vaccine. V gene TRBV2 combines with J gene TRBJ2-1, with 7 bases lining up with TRBD1. The sample was PBMCs from blood, taken 45 days after vaccination. In nucleotides, the CDR3 is TGTGCCAGCACCCGGGACAGAGCCTACAATGAGCAGTTCTTC. Its translation: CASTRDRAYNEQFF.